The present entry profiles one TCR beta chain with its context. What it recognizes is unknown. The template was genomic DNA from peripheral blood, not RNA. This entry is derived from a study of T cell repertoires in aging, cancer and after chemotherapy. Germline V gene lookup returns CDR1 LNHDA and CDR2 SQIVND (reference sequence). Losses at the gene ends were 6 bases for V and 3 bases for J; bases not matched to a gene: 10. The CDR3 is 15 residues long. Multiplex touch-down PCR with TRB-A/B primers amplified rearranged V-D-J TRB sequences. TCRdb recomputed calls from the multiplex PCR reads with MiXCR, one row per CDR3 protein. The sample lists some 1,400 distinct CDR3 sequences; roughly 26% were seen once. Findings of the study overall: Rebound thymic output was suggested by rising median generation probability during chemotherapy in each cancer cohort.

The sample comprised blood. The chain uses TRBV19 and TRBJ2-7, with 8 bases that match TRBD2. The sequence came from a human donor with a blood cancer. In nucleotides, the CDR3 is TGTGCCAGTAGGTCCTCCAGCGGGGGTAACTACGAGCAGTACTTC. Translated, it gives CASRSSSGGNYEQYF.